The rows below give T cell receptor beta chains drawn from one sample of a study of blood T cell repertoires in COVID-19. The data were produced by immunoSEQ multiplex PCR, yet TCRdb's version contains in-frame clones alone and is incomplete. The data show under 75,000 clones, over 70% seen once. Sequences were obtained from peripheral blood. The receptors were gathered from a woman aged 45-59 years with active or convalescent COVID-19. Both conserved end residues are part of each CDR3. Fields, in order: clone size, V gene, J gene, CDR3 protein. The size field is filled for only some rows; it gives once, few, many or a size class.

>-|TRBV7-2|TRBJ2-3
CASSLYPHTQYF
>-|TRBV14|TRBJ1-4
CASSQGLGVYEKLFF
>-|TRBV30|TRBJ2-1
CAWGQGAYNEQFF
>-|TRBV5-6|TRBJ2-2
CASSSIGLAGGAYTGELFF
>-|TRBV3-1/TRBV3-2|TRBJ1-6
CASSQGYSYNSPLHF
>-|TRBV6-1|TRBJ2-7
CASSDLDRGQYEQYF
>-|TRBV19|TRBJ1-1
CASSIPAGPRNSNTEAFF
>-|TRBV7-8|TRBJ1-1
CASSLATGSTEAFF
>-|TRBV4-1|TRBJ1-1
CASSQVAGATEAFF
>-|TRBV3-1/TRBV3-2|TRBJ2-3
CASSYIDPGRDTQYF
>-|TRBV19|TRBJ1-2
CASSTAQGPRDGYTF
>once|TRBV6-1|TRBJ1-6
CASSEQVNSELHF